This T cell receptor (beta chain) was recovered during a study of a mutant IDH1 vaccine in newly diagnosed glioma. For the study at large: Treated patients had a mean age of around 40 years and a roughly 60% male, about 38% female split. The therapy given earlier, which was standard therapy, consisted of radiotherapy, temozolomide, or both, and most of the patients received both. Broader study findings: Most patients, 85% to 95%, showed vaccine-induced immune responses. Seemingly, top peripheral T cell clonotype changes bore no relation to pseudoprogression.

This CDR3 comprises 13 residues. The V end was cut by 5 bases, the J end by 1 base, with 9 bases between. Germline V lookup: CDR1 MNHNY, CDR2 SVGAGI (reference sequence). Repertoires were generated with immunoSEQ multiplex PCR, while TCRdb's copy carries only in-frame clones and drops some. The sample has around 33,000 clones; roughly 90% are singletons. Stated time point: week 11, during vaccination. The content of each vaccine dose was 300 ug of mutant IDH1 20-mer peptide, and topical imiquimod accompanied it. Concerning this clone: Antigen: not known.

This sequence originates from a man aged 18 to 29 with glioma. The genes are TRBV6-6 and TRBJ2-7; weak D call: TRBD1 (6 bases). This specimen consisted of PBMCs, obtained from a glioma patient whose treatment included an IDH1 peptide vaccine. CDR3 sequence: CASSIRGSYEQYF. DNA of the CDR3: TGTGCCAGCAGTATCAGGGGATCCTACGAGCAGTACTTC.